These 21 T cell receptor beta chains share one sample of origin, sequenced in a study of blood T cell repertoires in COVID-19. Libraries were prepared by immunoSEQ multiplex PCR; TCRdb keeps only in-frame clonotypes and omits some of them. This sample has some 300,000 clones, with roughly nine tenths found just once. The source material was PBMCs or T cells enriched from blood (not recorded which). The source of these receptors is a woman in her 50s who had been exposed to COVID-19.

This clone showed up just once. The genes are TRBV28 and TRBJ2-5; D is perhaps TRBD2 (5 bases). The CDR3 loop spans 14 amino acids. V lost 4 bases, J lost 2 bases, and 11 bases lay in between. Germline assignment: CDR1 MDHEN and CDR2 SYDVKM. CDR3 region: CASSSRGQQETQYF. In DNA, the CDR3 is TGTGCCAGCAGTTCCCGGGGTCAGCAAGAGACCCAGTACTTC.

This clone was counted only a few times. In DNA, the CDR3 is TGTGCCAGCAGTGAGGAGGACAGCGGCTCCTACAATGAGCAGTTCTTC. Translating gives CASSEEDSGSYNEQFF. This chain links TRBV6-4 with TRBJ2-1; TRBD1 might be the D (6 bases). The CDR3 extends over 16 amino acids. Germline V gene data show CDR1 as MRHNA and CDR2 as SNTAGT. V lost 3 bases to trimming and J lost 0 bases, with 12 bases between them.

This clone has just one count. V and J are TRBV29-1 and TRBJ2-7; D is unresolved. There are 13 residues in the CDR3. V lost 0 bases and J 6 bases, leaving 12 bases between the germline ends. Germline V gene sequence: CDR1 SQVTM, CDR2 ANQGSEA. The CDR3 spells CSVEDSFGLEQYF. The CDR3 region has the DNA TGCAGCGTTGAAGATAGTTTTGGGCTCGAGCAGTACTTC.

This chain connects TRBV10-3 to TRBJ1-1; D possibly corresponds to TRBD1 (6 bases). V dropped 6 bases and J dropped 6 bases, with 11 bases sitting between them. Looked up from germline, CDR1 is ENHRY and CDR2 is SYGVKD. The CDR3 spans 12 residues. CDR3 nucleotide sequence: TGTGCCATCAGCACGACAGGCGCTGAAGCTTTCTTT. It yields the protein CAISTTGAEAFF.

This chain connects TRBV27 to TRBJ2-7; 8 bases are shared with TRBD1. There are 13 residues in the CDR3. Germline-derived CDR1 and CDR2 are MNHEY and SMNVEV (reference sequence). V trimming: 8 bases; J trimming: 8 bases; junction bases outside the gene matches: 11. CDR3 sequence: CASSKPTGGKQYF. CDR3 DNA: TGTGCCAGCTCCAAACCAACAGGGGGGAAGCAGTACTTC.

V and J are TRBV19 and TRBJ1-6, with 9 bases identical to TRBD1. After removal of 5 bases from V and 7 bases from J, the junction contained 6 bases not matched to a gene. Germline CDR1 is LNHDA and CDR2 is SQIVND (reference sequence). CDR3 size: 15 residues. The CDR3 nucleotides are TGTGCCAGTAGTTCCCGGACAGGGGACAATTCACCCCTCCACTTT. Translation: CASSSRTGDNSPLHF.

The V and J genes are TRBV5-1 and TRBJ2-3; TRBD2 aligns across 10 bases. The ends lost 4 bases at V and 5 bases at J; junction bases unmatched: 4. CDR1 and CDR2 (germline): SGHRS, YFSETQ. The CDR3 is 14 amino acids. The CDR3 DNA reads TGCGCCAGCAGCCTAGCGGGGGAAGTAGATACGCAGTATTTT. This sequence encodes CASSLAGEVDTQYF. The variable domain in full, completed from reference TRBV5-1 and TRBJ2-3, reads KAGVTQTPRYLIKTRGQQVTLSCSPISGHRSVSWYQQTPGQGLQFLFEYFSETQRNKGNFPGRFSGRQFSNSRSEMNVSTLELGDSALYLCASSLAGEVDTQYFGPGTRLTVL.

The gene calls are TRBV7-9 and TRBJ1-5, with 11 nucleotides matching TRBD1. V was clipped by 6 bases and J by 3 bases; unmatched bases: 7. In germline, CDR1 is SEHNR, CDR2 FQNEAQ (reference sequence). The CDR3 consists of 16 residues. CDR3 DNA sequence: TGTGCCAGCAGTCCAATGGGACAGGGGGACAATCAGCCCCAGCATTTT. This codes for CASSPMGQGDNQPQHF.

This clone was observed a single time. The CDR3 nucleotides are TGCAGCGGGGGGCGGCTCCGGGACACTGAAGCTTTCTTT. Encoded protein: CSGGRLRDTEAFF. The chain links TRBV29-1 to TRBJ1-1; D is perhaps TRBD1 (6 bases). CDR3 length equals 13 residues. Trimming pared 7 bases from V and 3 bases from J, leaving 15 bases between. Germline CDR1 reads SQVTM; CDR2 reads ANQGSEA.

This chain joins TRBV9 and TRBJ1-6; the D is unclear. Trimming left V 0 bases short and J 0 bases short, with 7 bases between. Germline V CDR1 and CDR2: SGDLS, YYNGEE. This CDR3 region has 16 residues. As DNA, the CDR3 is TGTGCCAGCAGCGTAGGGCAGTACTCCTATAATTCACCCCTCCACTTT. Its protein product is CASSVGQYSYNSPLHF.

The DNA of the CDR3 is TGTGCCAGCAATAGAGGGGGGGGCCTCTCCTATAATTCACCCCTCCACTTT. The encoded protein is CASNRGGGLSYNSPLHF. The V and J genes are TRBV28 and TRBJ1-6; D is possibly TRBD1 (6 bases). CDR1 and CDR2 from the germline V gene are MDHEN and SYDVKM. V lost 7 bases and J 0 bases, leaving 16 bases between the germline ends. The CDR3 length is 17 residues. Together with reference TRBV28 and TRBJ1-6, the CDR3 gives the full variable domain: DVKVTQSSRYLVKRTGEKVFLECVQDMDHENMFWYRQDPGLGLRLIYFSYDVKMKEKGDIPEGYSVSREKKERFSLILESASTNQTSMYLCASNRGGGLSYNSPLHFGNGTRLTVT.

The rearrangement uses TRBV10-2 and TRBJ2-7; 16 bases match TRBD2. The CDR3 has 18 residues. V shed 6 bases and J 0 bases; nucleotides not matched to a gene: 8. Germline lookup yields CDR1 WSHSY and CDR2 SAAADI. CDR3: CASRSGLAGGLSSYEQYF. DNA for the CDR3: TGCGCCAGCAGATCGGGACTAGCGGGGGGGCTGAGCTCCTACGAGCAGTACTTC.

V usage is TRBV13 and J usage is TRBJ1-3; perhaps TRBD1 as D (5 bases). The ends were cut back, 6 bases at V and 1 base at J, with 13 bases in the middle. The CDR3 totals 15 residues. Germline assignment: CDR1 PRHDT and CDR2 FYEKMQ (reference sequence). The CDR3 bases are TGTGCCAGCAGGCCTTACAGGAGATCTGGAAACACCATATATTTT. Translation gives CASRPYRRSGNTIYF.

The gene calls are TRBV5-8 and TRBJ2-7; the D gene is possibly TRBD1 (5 bases). The CDR3 sequence is 16 residues long. Germline assignment: CDR1 SGHTS and CDR2 YDEGEE. V was shortened by 0 bases and J by 5 bases, with 18 bases between the two germline ends. Written as DNA, the CDR3 is TGTGCCAGCAGCTTGGCCATACGGCAGGGCGACCACGAGCAGTACTTC. Translating gives CASSLAIRQGDHEQYF.

The chain combines TRBV10-2 with TRBJ2-1; TRBD1 is a possible D gene (5 bases). There are 11 residues in the CDR3. Germline CDR1 reads WSHSY; CDR2 reads SAAADI. V was cut by 4 bases and J by 8 bases, with 6 bases left in between. In nucleotides, the CDR3 is TGCGCCAGCAGTGTCAGGGATGAGCAGTTCTTC. It is translated as CASSVRDEQFF.

The CDR3 protein is CASRVGAGGYTF. CDR3 in DNA: TGTGCCAGCAGAGTGGGGGCGGGCGGCTACACCTTC. The chain recombines TRBV5-5 with TRBJ1-2; the D gene is possibly TRBD1 (6 bases). Trimming cost V 5 bases and J 8 bases, with 13 bases left between them. The CDR3 runs to 12 residues. CDR1 is SGHKS and CDR2 is YYEKEE in the germline V gene (reference sequence).

Notes on this clone: The identical CDR3 is also encoded by other nucleotide sequences in the sample. The chain links TRBV28 to TRBJ1-5; TRBD1 aligns across 10 bases. The ends lost 6 bases at V and 7 bases at J; junction bases unmatched: 3. The CDR3 runs 13 residues. In germline, CDR1 is MDHEN, CDR2 SYDVKM. CDR3 protein: CASRTGGGQPQHF. The CDR3 DNA reads as TGTGCCAGCAGGACAGGGGGCGGGCAGCCCCAGCATTTT.

This rearrangement joins TRBV5-3 to TRBJ1-4, with unresolved D. TRBV5-3 is classed as an ORF, of uncertain function. The CDR3 length is 15 residues. With 0 bases removed from V and 0 bases from J, the gap between germline ends came to 6 bases. The DNA of the CDR3 is TGTGCCAGAAGCTTGGGCACAGCAACTAATGAAAAACTGTTTTTT. Amino acid sequence: CARSLGTATNEKLFF.

This chain uses TRBV10-3 with TRBJ2-7, with 9 positions matching TRBD1. V lost 5 bases and J lost 6; bases outside the gene matches: 8. The CDR3 sequence is 14 residues long. In germline, CDR1 is ENHRY, CDR2 SYGVKD. In nucleotides, the CDR3 is TGTGCCATCAGTCTCCGGGACAGGGACGGCGAGCAGTACTTC. As protein: CAISLRDRDGEQYF.

The chain uses TRBV28 and TRBJ1-4; D not certain. Per germline, CDR1 MDHEN and CDR2 SYDVKM. Trimming shortened V by 6 bases and J by 0 bases, and 11 bases separated the two germline ends. This CDR3 spans 15 amino acids. The CDR3 reads CASSLELTTNEKLFF. The CDR3 bases are TGTGCCAGCAGCCTCGAGTTGACAACTAATGAAAAACTGTTTTTT.

The genes are TRBV4-1 and TRBJ1-3; D might be TRBD1 (5 bases). The CDR3 spans 15 residues. Per the germline V gene, CDR1 is MGHRA and CDR2 is YSYEKL. The germline V and J ends were trimmed by 3 bases and 4 bases, with 13 bases remaining between them. This CDR3 reads CASSQGQGLGNTIYF. The CDR3 DNA reads as TGCGCCAGCAGCCAGGGCCAGGGTTTGGGAAACACCATATATTTT.